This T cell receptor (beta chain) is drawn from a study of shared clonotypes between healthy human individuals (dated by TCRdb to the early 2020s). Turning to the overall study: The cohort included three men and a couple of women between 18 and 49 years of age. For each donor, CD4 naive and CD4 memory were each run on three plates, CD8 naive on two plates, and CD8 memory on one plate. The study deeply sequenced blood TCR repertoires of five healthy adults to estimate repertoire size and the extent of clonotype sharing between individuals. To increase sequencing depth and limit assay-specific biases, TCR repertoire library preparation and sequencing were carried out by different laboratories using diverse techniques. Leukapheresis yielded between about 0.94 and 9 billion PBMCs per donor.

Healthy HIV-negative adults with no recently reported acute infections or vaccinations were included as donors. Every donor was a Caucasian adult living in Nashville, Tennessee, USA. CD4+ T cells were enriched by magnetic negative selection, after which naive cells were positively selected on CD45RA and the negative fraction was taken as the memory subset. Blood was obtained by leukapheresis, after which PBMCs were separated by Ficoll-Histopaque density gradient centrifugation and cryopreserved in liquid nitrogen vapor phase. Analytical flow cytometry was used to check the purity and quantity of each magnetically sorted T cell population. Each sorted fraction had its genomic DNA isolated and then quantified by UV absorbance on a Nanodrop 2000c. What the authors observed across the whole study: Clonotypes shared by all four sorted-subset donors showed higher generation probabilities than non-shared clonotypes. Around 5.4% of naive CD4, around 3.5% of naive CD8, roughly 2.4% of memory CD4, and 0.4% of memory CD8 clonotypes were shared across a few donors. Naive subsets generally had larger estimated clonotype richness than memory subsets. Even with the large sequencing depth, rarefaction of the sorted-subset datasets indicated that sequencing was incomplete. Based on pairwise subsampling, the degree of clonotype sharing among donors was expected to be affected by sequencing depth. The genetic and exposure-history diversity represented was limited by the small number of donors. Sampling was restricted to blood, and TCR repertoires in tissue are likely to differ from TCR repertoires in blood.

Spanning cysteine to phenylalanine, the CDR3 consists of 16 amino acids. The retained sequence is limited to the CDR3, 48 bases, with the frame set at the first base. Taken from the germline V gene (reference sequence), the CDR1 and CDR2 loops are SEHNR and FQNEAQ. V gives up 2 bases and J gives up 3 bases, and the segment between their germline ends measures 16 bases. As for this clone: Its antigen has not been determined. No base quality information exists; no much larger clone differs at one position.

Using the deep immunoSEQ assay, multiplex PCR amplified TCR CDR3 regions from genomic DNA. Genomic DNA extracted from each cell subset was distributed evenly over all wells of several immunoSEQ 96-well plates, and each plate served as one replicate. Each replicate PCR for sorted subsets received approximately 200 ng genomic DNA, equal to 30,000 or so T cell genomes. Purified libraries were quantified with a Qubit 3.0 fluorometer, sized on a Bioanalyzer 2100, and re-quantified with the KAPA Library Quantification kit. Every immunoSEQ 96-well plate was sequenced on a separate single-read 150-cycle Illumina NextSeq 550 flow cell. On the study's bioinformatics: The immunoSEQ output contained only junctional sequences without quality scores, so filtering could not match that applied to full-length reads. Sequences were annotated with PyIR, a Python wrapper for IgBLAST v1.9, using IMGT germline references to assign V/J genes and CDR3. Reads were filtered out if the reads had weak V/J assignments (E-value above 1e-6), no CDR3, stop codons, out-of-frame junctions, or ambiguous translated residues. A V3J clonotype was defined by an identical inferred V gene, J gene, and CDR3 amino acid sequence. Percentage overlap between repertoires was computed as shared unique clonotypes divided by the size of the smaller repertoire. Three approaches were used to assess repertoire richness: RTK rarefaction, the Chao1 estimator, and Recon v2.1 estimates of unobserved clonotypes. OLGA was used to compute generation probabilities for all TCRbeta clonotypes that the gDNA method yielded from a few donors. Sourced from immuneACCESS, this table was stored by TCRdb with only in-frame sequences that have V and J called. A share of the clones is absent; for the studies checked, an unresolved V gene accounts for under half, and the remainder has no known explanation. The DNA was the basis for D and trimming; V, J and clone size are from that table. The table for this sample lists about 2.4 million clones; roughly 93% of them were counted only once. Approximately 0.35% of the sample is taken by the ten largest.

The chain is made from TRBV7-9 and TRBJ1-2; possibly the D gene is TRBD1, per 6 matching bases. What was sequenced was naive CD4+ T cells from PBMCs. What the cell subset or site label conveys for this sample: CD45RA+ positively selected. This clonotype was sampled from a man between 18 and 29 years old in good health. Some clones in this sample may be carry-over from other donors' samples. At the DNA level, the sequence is TGTGCCAGCAGCTTAAGTCCAGAGAGGGGGGACTATGGCTACACCTTC. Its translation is CASSLSPERGDYGYTF.